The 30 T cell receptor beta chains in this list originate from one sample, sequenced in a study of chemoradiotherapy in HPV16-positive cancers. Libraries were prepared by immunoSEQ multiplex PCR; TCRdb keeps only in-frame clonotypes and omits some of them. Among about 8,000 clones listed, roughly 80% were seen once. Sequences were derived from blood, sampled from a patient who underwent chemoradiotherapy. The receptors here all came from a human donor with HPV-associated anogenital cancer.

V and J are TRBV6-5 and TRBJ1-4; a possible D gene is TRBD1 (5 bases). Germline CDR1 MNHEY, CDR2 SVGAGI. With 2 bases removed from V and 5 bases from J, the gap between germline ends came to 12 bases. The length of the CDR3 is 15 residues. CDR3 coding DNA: TGTGCCAGCAGTTACGGGGGGGGAAGAAATGAAAAACTGTTTTTT. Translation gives CASSYGGGRNEKLFF.

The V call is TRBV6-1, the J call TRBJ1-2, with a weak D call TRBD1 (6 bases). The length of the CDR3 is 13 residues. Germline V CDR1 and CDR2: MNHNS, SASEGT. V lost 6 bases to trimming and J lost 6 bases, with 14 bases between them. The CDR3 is CASRPTGGNGYTF. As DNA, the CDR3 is TGTGCCAGCAGGCCGACAGGTGGGAATGGCTACACCTTC.

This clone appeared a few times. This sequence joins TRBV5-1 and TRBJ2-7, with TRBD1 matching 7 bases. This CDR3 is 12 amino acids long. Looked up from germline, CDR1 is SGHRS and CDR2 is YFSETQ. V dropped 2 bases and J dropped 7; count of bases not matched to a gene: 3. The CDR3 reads CASSFTGEEQYF. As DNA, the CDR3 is TGCGCCAGCAGCTTTACAGGGGAAGAGCAGTACTTC.

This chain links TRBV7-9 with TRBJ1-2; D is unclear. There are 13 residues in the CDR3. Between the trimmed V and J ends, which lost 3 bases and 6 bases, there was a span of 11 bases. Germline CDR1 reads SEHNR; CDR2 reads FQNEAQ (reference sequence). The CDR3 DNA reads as TGTGCCAGCAGCTTTAGCACAGAGGATGGCTACACCTTC. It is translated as CASSFSTEDGYTF.

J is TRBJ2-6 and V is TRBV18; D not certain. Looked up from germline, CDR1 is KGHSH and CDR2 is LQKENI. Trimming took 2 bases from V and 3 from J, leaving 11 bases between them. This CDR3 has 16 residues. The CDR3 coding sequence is TGTGCCAGCTCACCATACCTCGGTAATGGGGCCAACGTCCTGACTTTC. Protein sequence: CASSPYLGNGANVLTF. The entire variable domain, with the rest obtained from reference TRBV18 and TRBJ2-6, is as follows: NAGVMQNPRHLVRRRGQEARLRCSPMKGHSHVYWYRQLPEEGLKFMVYLQKENIIDESGMPKERFSAEFPKEGPSILRIQQVVRGDSAAYFCASSPYLGNGANVLTFGAGSRLTVL.

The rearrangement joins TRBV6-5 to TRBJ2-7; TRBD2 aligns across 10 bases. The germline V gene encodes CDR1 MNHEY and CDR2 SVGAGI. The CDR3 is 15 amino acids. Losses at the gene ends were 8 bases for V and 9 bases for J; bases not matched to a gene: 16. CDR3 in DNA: TGTGCCAGCGCCTTAGCGGGGGGCCCTTACGAAGGGCAGTACTTC. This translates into CASALAGGPYEGQYF.

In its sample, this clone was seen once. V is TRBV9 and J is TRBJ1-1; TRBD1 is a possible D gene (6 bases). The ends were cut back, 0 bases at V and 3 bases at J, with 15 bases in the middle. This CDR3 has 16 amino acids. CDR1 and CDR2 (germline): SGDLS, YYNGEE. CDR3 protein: CASSVVGADADTEAFF. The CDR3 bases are TGTGCCAGCAGCGTAGTGGGGGCAGACGCGGACACTGAAGCTTTCTTT.

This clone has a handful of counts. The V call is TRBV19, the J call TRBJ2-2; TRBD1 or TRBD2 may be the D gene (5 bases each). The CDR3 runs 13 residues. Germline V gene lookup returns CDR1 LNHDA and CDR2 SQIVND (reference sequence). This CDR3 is CVVRGSNTGELFF. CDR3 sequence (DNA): TGTGTCGTACGGGGCAGTAACACCGGGGAGCTGTTTTTT.

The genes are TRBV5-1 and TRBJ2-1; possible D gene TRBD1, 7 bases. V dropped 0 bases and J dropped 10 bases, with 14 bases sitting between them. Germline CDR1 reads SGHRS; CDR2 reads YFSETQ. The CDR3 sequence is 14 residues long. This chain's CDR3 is CASSLVPGGTEQFF. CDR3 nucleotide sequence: TGCGCCAGCAGCTTGGTTCCAGGGGGGACCGAGCAGTTCTTC.

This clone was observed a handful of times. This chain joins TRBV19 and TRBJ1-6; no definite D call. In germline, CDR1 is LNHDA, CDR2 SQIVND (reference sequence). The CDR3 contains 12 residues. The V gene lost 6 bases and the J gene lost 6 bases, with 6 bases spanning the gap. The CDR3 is CASSLINSPLHF. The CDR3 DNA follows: TGTGCCAGTAGCCTTATTAATTCACCCCTCCACTTT.

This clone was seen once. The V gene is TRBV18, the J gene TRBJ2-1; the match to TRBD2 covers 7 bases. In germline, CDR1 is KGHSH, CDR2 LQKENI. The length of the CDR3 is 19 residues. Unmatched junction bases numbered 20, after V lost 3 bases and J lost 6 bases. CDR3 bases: TGTGCCAGCTCACCTCCTAGCGGAGGGTGGGTAAGATTCGGCAATGAGCAGTTCTTC. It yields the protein CASSPPSGGWVRFGNEQFF.

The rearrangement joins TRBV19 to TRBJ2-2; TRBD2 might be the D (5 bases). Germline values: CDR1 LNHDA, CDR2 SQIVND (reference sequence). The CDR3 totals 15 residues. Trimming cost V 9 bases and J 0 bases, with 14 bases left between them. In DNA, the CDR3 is TGTGCCAGCCGGATCCGAGGGACGAACACCGGGGAGCTGTTTTTT. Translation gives CASRIRGTNTGELFF.

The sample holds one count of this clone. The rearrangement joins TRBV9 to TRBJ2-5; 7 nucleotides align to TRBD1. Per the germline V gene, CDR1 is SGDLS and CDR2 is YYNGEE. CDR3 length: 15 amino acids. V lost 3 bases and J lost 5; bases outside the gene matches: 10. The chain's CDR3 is CASSADSGGGETQYF. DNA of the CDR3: TGTGCCAGCAGCGCCGACTCAGGGGGTGGGGAGACCCAGTACTTC.

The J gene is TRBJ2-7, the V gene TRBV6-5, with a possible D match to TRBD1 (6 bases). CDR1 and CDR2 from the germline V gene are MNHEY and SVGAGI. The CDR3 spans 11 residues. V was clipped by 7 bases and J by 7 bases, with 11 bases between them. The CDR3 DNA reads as TGTGCCAGCAAGGGGGATAAAGAGCAGTACTTC. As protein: CASKGDKEQYF.

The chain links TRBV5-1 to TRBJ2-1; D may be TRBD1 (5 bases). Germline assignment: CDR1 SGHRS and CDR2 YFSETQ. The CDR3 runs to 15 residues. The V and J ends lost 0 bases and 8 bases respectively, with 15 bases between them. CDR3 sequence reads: CASSLDFAGIDEQFF. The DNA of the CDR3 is TGCGCCAGCAGCTTGGATTTCGCAGGGATCGATGAGCAGTTCTTC. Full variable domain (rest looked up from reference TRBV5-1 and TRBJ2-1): KAGVTQTPRYLIKTRGQQVTLSCSPISGHRSVSWYQQTPGQGLQFLFEYFSETQRNKGNFPGRFSGRQFSNSRSEMNVSTLELGDSALYLCASSLDFAGIDEQFFGPGTRLTVL.

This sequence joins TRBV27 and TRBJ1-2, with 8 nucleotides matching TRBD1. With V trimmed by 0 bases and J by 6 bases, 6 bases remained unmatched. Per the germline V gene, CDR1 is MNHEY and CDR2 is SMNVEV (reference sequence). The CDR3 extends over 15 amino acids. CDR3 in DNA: TGTGCCAGCAGTTTATCCCCGTCAGGGGGCCATGGCTACACCTTC. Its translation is CASSLSPSGGHGYTF.

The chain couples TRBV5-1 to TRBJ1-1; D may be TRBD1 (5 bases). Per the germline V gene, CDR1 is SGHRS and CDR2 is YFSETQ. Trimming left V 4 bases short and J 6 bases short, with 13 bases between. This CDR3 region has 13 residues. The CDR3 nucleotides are TGCGCCAGCAGCATCGACAGTAGATCTGAAGCTTTCTTT. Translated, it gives CASSIDSRSEAFF.

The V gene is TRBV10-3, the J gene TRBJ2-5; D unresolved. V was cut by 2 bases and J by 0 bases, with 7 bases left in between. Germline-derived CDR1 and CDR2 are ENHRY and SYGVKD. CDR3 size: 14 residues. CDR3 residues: CAISETNYQETQYF. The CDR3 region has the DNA TGTGCCATCAGTGAGACTAACTACCAAGAGACCCAGTACTTC.

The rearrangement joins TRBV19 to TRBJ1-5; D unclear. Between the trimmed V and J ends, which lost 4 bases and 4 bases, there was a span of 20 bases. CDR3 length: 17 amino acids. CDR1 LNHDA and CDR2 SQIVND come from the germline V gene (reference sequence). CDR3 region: CASSTDPDFSPNQPQHF. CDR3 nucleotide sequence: TGTGCCAGTAGTACCGACCCAGATTTTTCCCCTAATCAGCCCCAGCATTTT.

CDR3 loop: CASSITSGIQETQYF. CDR3 nucleotide sequence: TGTGCCAGTAGTATAACTAGCGGGATCCAAGAGACCCAGTACTTC. The chain combines TRBV19 with TRBJ2-5; 10 positions agree with TRBD2. Germline-derived CDR1 and CDR2 are LNHDA and SQIVND (reference sequence). V lost 2 bases, J lost 1 base, and 1 base stayed unmatched. CDR3 length equals 15 residues.

The chain's CDR3 is CASSSRQGRVGTEAFF. CDR3 coding DNA: TGCGCCAGCAGCTCCCGACAAGGAAGGGTGGGAACTGAAGCTTTCTTT. J is TRBJ1-1 and V is TRBV5-1, with D unclear. V gave up 3 bases and J gave up 5 bases, with 20 bases separating them. This CDR3 spans 16 amino acids. Germline lookup yields CDR1 SGHRS and CDR2 YFSETQ. The full variable domain, with the rest looked up from reference TRBV5-1 and TRBJ1-1, is KAGVTQTPRYLIKTRGQQVTLSCSPISGHRSVSWYQQTPGQGLQFLFEYFSETQRNKGNFPGRFSGRQFSNSRSEMNVSTLELGDSALYLCASSSRQGRVGTEAFFGQGTRLTVV.

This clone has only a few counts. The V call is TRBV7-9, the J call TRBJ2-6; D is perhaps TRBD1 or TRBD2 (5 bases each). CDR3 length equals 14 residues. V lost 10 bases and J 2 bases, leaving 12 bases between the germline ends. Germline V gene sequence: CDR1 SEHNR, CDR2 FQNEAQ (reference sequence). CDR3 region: CAIARGPGANVLTF. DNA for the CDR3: TGTGCCATAGCGAGGGGCCCTGGGGCCAACGTCCTGACTTTC.

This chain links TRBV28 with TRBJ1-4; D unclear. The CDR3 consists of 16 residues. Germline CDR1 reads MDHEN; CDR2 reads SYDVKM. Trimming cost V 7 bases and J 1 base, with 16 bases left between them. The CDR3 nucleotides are TGTGCCAGCACTCGGCCGGACGGAGGAACTAATGAAAAACTGTTTTTT. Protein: CASTRPDGGTNEKLFF.

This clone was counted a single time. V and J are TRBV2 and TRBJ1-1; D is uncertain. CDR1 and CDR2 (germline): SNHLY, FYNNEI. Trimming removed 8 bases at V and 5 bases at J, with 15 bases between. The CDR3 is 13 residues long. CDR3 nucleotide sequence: TGTGCCAGCCAGCTAGGCTGGGAGACTGAAGCTTTCTTT. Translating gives CASQLGWETEAFF.

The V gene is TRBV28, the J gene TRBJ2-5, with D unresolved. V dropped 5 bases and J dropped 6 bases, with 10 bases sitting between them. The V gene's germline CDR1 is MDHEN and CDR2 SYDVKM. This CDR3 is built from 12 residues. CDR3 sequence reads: CASSPPQKTQYF. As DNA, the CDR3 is TGTGCCAGCAGTCCCCCTCAGAAGACCCAGTACTTC. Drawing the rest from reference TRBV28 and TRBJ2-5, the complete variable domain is DVKVTQSSRYLVKRTGEKVFLECVQDMDHENMFWYRQDPGLGLRLIYFSYDVKMKEKGDIPEGYSVSREKKERFSLILESASTNQTSMYLCASSPPQKTQYFGPGTRLLVL.

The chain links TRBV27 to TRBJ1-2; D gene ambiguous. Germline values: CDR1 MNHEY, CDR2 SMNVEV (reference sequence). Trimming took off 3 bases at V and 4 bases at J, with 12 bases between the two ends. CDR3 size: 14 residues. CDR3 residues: CASSFSRSGYGYTF. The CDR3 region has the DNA TGTGCCAGCAGTTTTAGTAGGTCGGGCTATGGCTACACCTTC.

CDR3 sequence: CASSQESGMKQYF. CDR3 nucleotide sequence: TGCGCCAGCAGCCAAGAGTCTGGCATGAAGCAGTACTTC. The rearrangement uses TRBV4-1 and TRBJ2-7; D gene uncertain. The CDR3 has 13 residues. CDR1 MGHRA and CDR2 YSYEKL come from the germline V gene. V shed 0 bases and J shed 8 bases, with 11 bases lying between them.

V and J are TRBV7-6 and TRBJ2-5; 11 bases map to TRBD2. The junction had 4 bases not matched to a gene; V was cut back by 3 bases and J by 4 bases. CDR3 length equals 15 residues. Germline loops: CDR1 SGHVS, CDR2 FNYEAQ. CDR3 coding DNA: TGTGCCAGCAGCTTCGTAGCGGGGGGGGTAGAGACCCAGTACTTC. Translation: CASSFVAGGVETQYF.

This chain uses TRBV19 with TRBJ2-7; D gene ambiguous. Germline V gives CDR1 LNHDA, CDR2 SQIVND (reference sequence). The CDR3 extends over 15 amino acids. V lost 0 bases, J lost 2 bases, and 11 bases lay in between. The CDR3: CASSIEVMGTYEQYF. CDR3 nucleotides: TGTGCCAGTAGTATAGAGGTAATGGGCACCTACGAGCAGTACTTC.

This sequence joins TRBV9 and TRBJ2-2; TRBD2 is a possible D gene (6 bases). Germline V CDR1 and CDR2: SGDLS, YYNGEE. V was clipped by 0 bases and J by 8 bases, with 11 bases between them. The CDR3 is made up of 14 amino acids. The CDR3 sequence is CASSVGLVRGELFF. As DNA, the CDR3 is TGTGCCAGCAGCGTAGGACTAGTTAGGGGGGAGCTGTTTTTT.